The 22 T cell receptor beta chains below were found in one sample sequenced in a study of T-cell reconstitution after alpha-beta-depleted transplantation in children. Preparation of the TCRbeta library was carried out with unique molecular identifiers. A single record per CDR3 protein comes from TCRdb applying MiXCR to the PCR reads. This table has hundreds of thousands of distinct CDR3 sequences, roughly 13% appearing once. This material consisted of PBMCs, mostly from graft donor cells, taken 360 days after TCRalphabeta/CD19-depleted stem cell transplant. The origin of the receptors is a male patient aged 5 to 17 who had a stem cell transplant for acute myeloid leukemia, so the T cells may come from the graft donor.

This clonotype was seen many times. The J gene is TRBJ2-5, the V gene TRBV3-1; D possibly corresponds to TRBD2 (6 bases). V was cut by 1 base and J by 2 bases, with 29 bases left in between. CDR3 length equals 21 residues. CDR1 and CDR2 from the germline V gene are LGHDT and YNNKEL (reference sequence). DNA for the CDR3: TGTGCCAGCAGCCAAGTTAATATGCGGGACCTGGACCTCCTCTTTCAAGAGACCCAGTACTTC. It is translated as CASSQVNMRDLDLLFQETQYF.

This chain joins TRBV20-1 and TRBJ2-1; no firm D call. V lost 3 bases and J lost 8, with 11 bases in between. The germline CDR1 and CDR2 sequences are DFQATT and SNEGSKA (reference sequence). The CDR3 contains 12 residues. The CDR3 protein is CSARRPPDEQFF. CDR3 DNA sequence: TGCAGTGCTAGGAGACCTCCGGATGAGCAGTTCTTC.

There are a few counts of this clonotype. The chain couples TRBV29-1 to TRBJ2-5, with TRBD2 matching 7 bases. Germline loops: CDR1 SQVTM, CDR2 ANQGSEA. The CDR3 runs 10 residues. CDR3 sequence reads: CSWRGETQYF. The CDR3 DNA sequence: TGCAGTTGGCGGGGGGAGACCCAGTACTTC.

The gene calls are TRBV5-1 and TRBJ1-1; TRBD1 might be the D (6 bases). Germline assignment: CDR1 SGHRS and CDR2 YFSETQ. V lost 4 bases, J lost 1 base, and 8 bases lay in between. This CDR3 has 13 residues. The CDR3 loop reads CASSVGQNTEAFF. The CDR3, as DNA: TGCGCCAGCAGCGTGGGACAGAACACTGAAGCTTTCTTT.

This rearrangement joins TRBV28 to TRBJ2-1; 8 nucleotides line up with TRBD2. CDR3 length equals 17 residues. J gave up 3 bases and V 6 bases, and 13 bases lay outside the gene matches. Germline CDR1 is MDHEN and CDR2 is SYDVKM. The CDR3 spells CASSPPPGGRNYNEQFF. CDR3 nucleotide sequence: TGTGCCAGCAGCCCACCCCCAGGCGGGAGGAACTACAATGAGCAGTTCTTC.

This clonotype was found a few times. The rearrangement links TRBV10-3 to TRBJ1-2; a possible D gene is TRBD1 (5 bases). There are 13 residues in the CDR3. Per germline, CDR1 ENHRY and CDR2 SYGVKD. V lost 2 bases and J 4 bases, leaving 8 bases between the germline ends. CDR3 residues: CAISEEGLYGYTF. Here the CDR3 DNA reads TGTGCCATCAGTGAGGAGGGACTCTATGGCTACACCTTC.

This clonotype has at least ten counts. The V and J genes are TRBV15 and TRBJ2-6; D not certain. The CDR3 contains 14 residues. CDR1 and CDR2 from the germline V gene are LNHNV and YYDKDF (reference sequence). V lost 0 bases to trimming and J lost 4 bases, with 4 bases between them. As DNA, the CDR3 is TGTGCCACCAGCAGAGATAAGGGGGCCAACGTCCTGACTTTC. Translating gives CATSRDKGANVLTF.

V gene TRBV18 combines with J gene TRBJ2-3; no firm D call. Deletions cut 1 base from V and 0 bases from J, with 11 bases between. This CDR3 contains 16 residues. The germline V gene encodes CDR1 KGHSH and CDR2 LQKENI. The CDR3 nucleotides are TGTGCCAGCTCACCACTTTTCGCGGTTAGCACAGATACGCAGTATTTT. The encoded protein is CASSPLFAVSTDTQYF. Full variable domain (outside the CDR3, taken from reference TRBV18 and TRBJ2-3): NAGVMQNPRHLVRRRGQEARLRCSPMKGHSHVYWYRQLPEEGLKFMVYLQKENIIDESGMPKERFSAEFPKEGPSILRIQQVVRGDSAAYFCASSPLFAVSTDTQYFGPGTRLTVL.

The chain combines TRBV7-3 with TRBJ2-1, with D maybe TRBD2 (6 bases). Deletions cut 5 bases from V and 3 bases from J, with 14 bases between. Germline values: CDR1 SGHTA, CDR2 FQGTGA. This CDR3 comprises 15 residues. The CDR3 protein is CASSQGDSNYNEQFF. The DNA of the CDR3 is TGTGCCAGCAGCCAAGGGGACTCAAACTACAATGAGCAGTTCTTC.

This clonotype occurred a few times. This chain uses TRBV19 with TRBJ1-1; D gene ambiguous. The germline V and J ends were trimmed by 3 bases and 7 bases, with 12 bases remaining between them. The CDR3 runs to 13 residues. Germline CDR1 and CDR2: LNHDA and SQIVND (reference sequence). This chain's CDR3 is CASSIRGRGEAFF. The CDR3 bases are TGTGCCAGTAGTATTCGAGGACGGGGTGAAGCTTTCTTT.

This clonotype occurred a few times. The chain has TRBV20-1 and TRBJ2-2; D possibly matches TRBD1 or TRBD2 (5 bases each). CDR3 length: 16 amino acids. V lost 1 base and J 6 bases, leaving 18 bases between the germline ends. Germline V gives CDR1 DFQATT, CDR2 SNEGSKA (reference sequence). DNA of the CDR3: TGCAGTGCTAGAGCCCCGGGCTTGGGGACCGCCGGGGAGCTGTTTTTT. It codes for CSARAPGLGTAGELFF.

This clonotype has just a few counts. The chain recombines TRBV6-5 with TRBJ1-1; no definite D call. Germline V gene sequence: CDR1 MNHEY, CDR2 SVGAGI. The ends were cut back, 0 bases at V and 6 bases at J, with 8 bases in the middle. This CDR3 is built from 13 residues. The CDR3 is CASSYSAPAEAFF. The DNA for the CDR3 is TGTGCCAGCAGTTACTCGGCCCCCGCTGAAGCTTTCTTT.

This clonotype was picked up a small number of times. The CDR3: CASSYGQGRPYEQYF. The DNA of the CDR3 is TGTGCCAGCAGCTACGGACAGGGGAGACCCTACGAGCAGTACTTC. V usage is TRBV7-9 and J usage is TRBJ2-7; 9 nucleotides match TRBD1. The germline CDR1 and CDR2 sequences are SEHNR and FQNEAQ (reference sequence). CDR3 length: 15 amino acids. V was clipped by 4 bases and J by 2 bases; unmatched bases: 6.

The rearrangement joins TRBV2 to TRBJ2-6, with TRBD2 matching over 7 bases. The CDR3 runs to 20 residues. J was trimmed by 2 bases and V by 0 bases; bases with no gene match: 13. CDR1 and CDR2 from the germline V gene are SNHLY and FYNNEI. CDR3: CASSEANSAGERPGANVLTF. CDR3 coding DNA: TGTGCCAGCAGTGAAGCGAATTCGGCGGGAGAGCGCCCTGGGGCCAACGTCCTGACTTTC.

This rearrangement joins TRBV5-1 to TRBJ2-5; D gene unclear. The germline gives CDR1 SGHRS, CDR2 YFSETQ. Between the trimmed V and J ends, which lost 2 bases and 2 bases, there was a span of 10 bases. The CDR3 consists of 14 residues. The chain's CDR3 is CASSFALRQETQYF. The CDR3 DNA reads as TGCGCCAGCAGCTTCGCTCTCAGACAAGAGACCCAGTACTTC.

This clonotype has ten or more counts. The genes are TRBV27 and TRBJ2-7, with TRBD1 as a possible D gene (6 bases). The CDR3 contains 12 residues. The ends were cut back, 6 bases at V and 3 bases at J, with 9 bases in the middle. CDR1 and CDR2 from the germline V gene are MNHEY and SMNVEV (reference sequence). The CDR3 DNA reads TGTGCCAGCAGAACAGGGATCTACGAGCAGTACTTC. Its protein product is CASRTGIYEQYF.

The genes are TRBV12-3 or TRBV12-4 and TRBJ2-7; weak D call: TRBD1 (6 bases). CDR3 length: 14 residues. With 6 bases removed from V and 0 bases from J, the gap between germline ends came to 12 bases. As DNA, the CDR3 is TGTGCCAGCAGCACCGGGACAATCTCCTACGAGCAGTACTTC. It yields the protein CASSTGTISYEQYF.

The chain employs TRBV5-1 and TRBJ1-1; 7 nucleotides match TRBD1. The germline V gene has CDR1 SGHRS and CDR2 YFSETQ. Trimming at V came to 2 bases and at J to 7 bases, leaving 8 bases not matched to a gene. This CDR3 is built from 14 residues. For the CDR3, the DNA is TGCGCCAGCAGCTTACCGGGACAGTTATTTGAAGCTTTCTTT. The encoded protein is CASSLPGQLFEAFF.

This clonotype was recorded at least ten times. The chain couples TRBV7-6 to TRBJ2-4, with a weak D call TRBD1 (5 bases). Trimming cost V 5 bases and J 4 bases, with 21 bases left between them. There are 17 residues in the CDR3. Germline V CDR1 and CDR2: SGHVS, FNYEAQ. The CDR3 reads CASSPRLTRALKNIQYF. The CDR3 region has the DNA TGTGCCAGCAGCCCCCGACTTACCAGGGCCCTTAAAAACATTCAGTACTTC. The whole variable domain, filled in from reference TRBV7-6 and TRBJ2-4, reads GAGVSQSPRYKVTKRGQDVALRCDPISGHVSLYWYRQALGQGPEFLTYFNYEAQQDKSGLPNDRFSAERPEGSISTLTIQRTEQRDSAMYRCASSPRLTRALKNIQYFGAGTRLSVL.

This sequence joins TRBV7-2 and TRBJ2-7; no definite D call. The CDR3 is 13 residues long. V dropped 5 bases and J dropped 6 bases, with 14 bases sitting between them. Germline-derived CDR1 and CDR2 are SGHTA and FQGNSA. Here the CDR3 DNA reads TGTGCCAGCAGCCCAGGACCAGAAGCCGAGCAGTACTTC. This gives the protein CASSPGPEAEQYF.

This clonotype was observed a handful of times. CDR3 amino acids: CASSISGSGHEQFF. Written as DNA, the CDR3 is TGTGCCAGCAGCATTAGCGGGAGCGGGCATGAGCAGTTCTTC. The chain has TRBV9 and TRBJ2-1; 9 nucleotides align to TRBD2. This CDR3 region has 14 residues. From germline, CDR1 is SGDLS and CDR2 YYNGEE. Unmatched junction bases numbered 7, after V lost 4 bases and J lost 8 bases.

This clonotype appeared many times. The chain combines TRBV4-3 with TRBJ2-3; D remains unclear. V was trimmed by 8 bases and J by 3 bases, leaving 24 bases between them. The CDR3 sequence is 17 residues long. The germline V gene has CDR1 LGHNA and CDR2 YSLEER. The DNA of the CDR3 is TGCGCCAGCCCGAAACGCAAGCCAGACCCATCGACAGATACGCAGTATTTT. This codes for CASPKRKPDPSTDTQYF.